A selection of T cell receptor beta chains follows, all from one sample in a study of Ad26.COV2.S vaccination and SARS-CoV-2 variants. Profiling relied on immunoSEQ multiplex PCR, and the TCRdb table lists in-frame clones only, not all of them. The sample has hundreds of thousands of clones, about 89% seen once. Specimen: peripheral blood, collected in a trial of Ad26.COV2.S vaccine versus placebo. The receptor set was obtained from a person between 18 and 59 years old who received the Ad26.COV2.S COVID-19 vaccine or a placebo. Each CDR3 is given with its conserved first and last residue. The D gene is left open where the match is weak. Not all rows give a size; the values are once, few, many and, for expanded clones, a class.

d_gene	v_gene	j_gene	len	abundance	CDR3aa	CDR3nt
.	TRBV6-1	TRBJ2-2	15	once	CASSEVDTDTGELFF	TGTGCCAGCAGTGAGGTGGACACGGACACCGGGGAGCTGTTTTTT
TRBD2	TRBV10-2	TRBJ2-1	14	.	CASRTSLSYNEQFF	TGCGCCAGCAGGACTAGCTTATCCTACAATGAGCAGTTCTTC
.	TRBV20-1	TRBJ2-1	11	.	CSASGSNEQFF	TGCAGTGCTAGCGGGAGCAATGAGCAGTTCTTC
.	TRBV28	TRBJ1-1	13	.	CASSLRIVPEAFF	TGTGCCAGCAGTTTACGCATAGTGCCTGAAGCTTTCTTT
.	TRBV7-9	TRBJ2-1	14	.	CASSRAGVVGEQFF	TGTGCCAGCAGCCGAGCGGGCGTGGTAGGTGAGCAGTTCTTC
.	TRBV5-1	TRBJ2-5	14	once	CASSPDSGSETQYF	TGCGCCAGCAGCCCAGATAGCGGTTCTGAGACCCAGTACTTC
.	TRBV3-1/TRBV3-2	TRBJ1-2	13	.	CASSHQGTGGYTF	TGTGCCAGCAGCCATCAGGGCACGGGGGGCTACACCTTC
TRBD1	TRBV11-2	TRBJ2-7	14	once	CASSLGGGFYEQYF	TGTGCCAGCAGCTTAGGAGGGGGCTTCTACGAGCAGTACTTC
.	TRBV27	TRBJ2-5	15	.	CASSSNEGSQETQYF	TGTGCCAGCAGTTCCAACGAGGGTAGCCAAGAGACCCAGTACTTC
TRBD1	TRBV6-5	TRBJ1-3	16	.	CASSYSQGDSGNTIYF	TGTGCCAGCAGTTACTCCCAGGGGGATTCTGGAAACACCATATATTTT
.	TRBV2	TRBJ2-5	16	.	CASSEARRAGPETQYF	TGTGCCAGCAGTGAAGCGAGGAGGGCCGGGCCAGAGACCCAGTACTTC
TRBD1	TRBV10-3	TRBJ1-4	14	once	CAISAGQGNEKLFF	TGTGCCATCAGTGCGGGACAGGGGAATGAAAAACTGTTTTTT
.	TRBV2	TRBJ2-7	13	few	CASSERSVYEQYF	TGTGCCAGCAGTGAGAGGTCGGTCTACGAGCAGTACTTC
TRBD1	TRBV28	TRBJ1-2	15	.	CASRHRDRAGYGYTF	TGTGCCAGCAGGCACCGGGACAGGGCTGGCTATGGCTACACCTTC
.	TRBV20-1	TRBJ2-5	14	.	CSASRQSGQETQYF	TGCAGTGCCAGTCGGCAGAGCGGTCAAGAGACCCAGTACTTC
.	TRBV2	TRBJ1-5	16	.	CASSGAEGGEFQPQHF	TGTGCCAGCAGTGGCGCCGAGGGGGGAGAATTTCAGCCCCAGCATTTT
TRBD1	TRBV2	TRBJ1-3	12	.	CATGQGRNTIYF	TGTGCCACGGGACAGGGAAGAAACACCATATATTTT
.	TRBV9	TRBJ1-5	15	.	CASSSLGQSNQPQHF	TGTGCCAGCAGTAGTCTGGGGCAGAGCAATCAGCCCCAGCATTTT
.	TRBV12-2	TRBJ2-7	10	.	CAILVYEQYF	TGTGCAATACTAGTCTACGAGCAGTACTTC
.	TRBV28	TRBJ2-2	15	.	CASSSGQLNTGELFF	TGTGCCAGCAGTTCTGGACAGTTAAACACCGGGGAGCTGTTTTTT
.	TRBV9	TRBJ1-3	18	few	CASSVEGLGSRAGNTIYF	TGTGCCAGCAGCGTAGAAGGTTTAGGATCAAGGGCTGGAAACACCATATATTTT
TRBD1	TRBV7-9	TRBJ2-1	15	.	CASSHRDRGNNEQFF	TGTGCCAGCAGCCACCGGGACAGGGGTAACAATGAGCAGTTCTTC
TRBD1	TRBV24-1	TRBJ1-5	17	.	CATTVPGQEDSNQPQHF	TGTGCCACCACCGTCCCGGGACAGGAAGATAGCAATCAGCCCCAGCATTTT
.	TRBV30	TRBJ2-7	11	.	CAWNTGSEQYF	TGTGCCTGGAATACAGGGAGCGAGCAGTACTTC
TRBD1	TRBV6-1	TRBJ2-7	15	.	CASSEAGTGAYEQYF	TGTGCCAGCAGTGAAGCGGGGACAGGAGCCTACGAGCAGTACTTC
.	TRBV19	TRBJ2-7	13	.	CASSRSGAYEQYF	TGTGCCAGTAGTCGGTCAGGGGCCTACGAGCAGTACTTC
TRBD2	TRBV30	TRBJ2-3	17	.	CAWSVYITSGSRNTQYF	TGTGCCTGGAGTGTATACATAACTAGCGGGAGTAGAAATACGCAGTATTTT
.	TRBV2	TRBJ2-7	13	.	CASSGLGSYEQYF	TGTGCCAGCAGTGGACTGGGTTCCTACGAGCAGTACTTC
.	TRBV3-1/TRBV3-2	TRBJ2-7	14	.	CASSQNNIIYEQYF	TGTGCCAGCAGCCAAAACAACATCATCTACGAGCAGTACTTC
TRBD1	TRBV7-2	TRBJ2-7	15	.	CASSKGQGKFDEQYF	TGTGCCAGCAGCAAGGGACAGGGAAAGTTCGACGAGCAGTACTTC
.	TRBV2	TRBJ1-6	13	.	CASGEINSSPLHF	TGTGCCAGCGGGGAGATAAATAGTTCACCCCTCCACTTT
.	TRBV30	TRBJ2-1	15	.	CAWSSRGKSYNEQFF	TGTGCCTGGAGTAGCAGGGGAAAGTCCTACAATGAGCAGTTCTTC
.	TRBV5-1	TRBJ2-1	14	.	CASSPYKGLNEQFF	TGCGCCAGCAGCCCATATAAGGGCCTCAATGAGCAGTTCTTC
TRBD1	TRBV11-2	TRBJ2-1	14	.	CASSTRTGNNEQFF	TGTGCCAGCAGCACCAGGACAGGGAACAATGAGCAGTTCTTC
.	TRBV29-1	TRBJ2-7	14	.	CSVKTGTASYEQYF	TGCAGCGTCAAAACAGGGACCGCCTCCTACGAGCAGTACTTC